This is a list of T cell receptor beta chains from one sample in a study of glioma-infiltrating T cells. Using its own MiXCR run on the multiplex PCR reads, TCRdb lists one record per CDR3 protein. The sample has more than 85,000 distinct CDR3 sequences, about 25% seen once. The sample taken for sequencing was glioma tissue, nonneoplastic brain tissue, or PBMCs (not recorded which). These TCRs come from a human donor with low-grade glioma or glioblastoma, undergoing nonglioma brain surgery, or in good health (not recorded which). CDR3s include the opening cysteine and the closing phenylalanine or tryptophan.

J gene | CDR3 length | V gene | CDR3 protein
TRBJ2-2 | 14 | TRBV6-1 | CASTLQESVGELFF
TRBJ2-3 | 15 | TRBV5-1 | CASSNLAGGQDTQYF
TRBJ2-2 | 14 | TRBV11-3 | CASSLRLGPGELFF
TRBJ1-1 | 15 | TRBV7-2 | CASSFGGLLNTEAFF
TRBJ1-1 | 13 | TRBV7-2 | CASSLSDSTEAFF
TRBJ2-2 | 14 | TRBV29-1 | CSVSPWASTGELFF
TRBJ2-1 | 13 | TRBV24-1 | CATSDSWSNEQFF
TRBJ2-1 | 14 | TRBV6-1 | CASRSLGQYNEQFF
TRBJ2-3 | 14 | TRBV5-5 | CASSLEALGDTQYF
TRBJ2-3 | 17 | TRBV11-2 | CASSLEWGGQFSDTQYF
TRBJ1-2 | 12 | TRBV6-2/TRBV6-3 | CSSAGGPYGYTF
TRBJ2-1 | 14 | TRBV6-1 | CAGSRQPRVNEQFF
TRBJ1-2 | 14 | TRBV4-3 | CASTQGPHFDGYTF
TRBJ1-1 | 15 | TRBV4-3 | CASSPTVTGGTEAFF
TRBJ2-5 | 15 | TRBV5-4 | CASSLEGQPQETQYF
TRBJ2-1 | 16 | TRBV28 | CASSSYSARSYNEQFF
TRBJ1-3 | 11 | TRBV13 | CASKLGNTIYF
TRBJ2-1 | 14 | TRBV28 | CASSFGGSYNEQFF
TRBJ2-4 | 20 | TRBV5-1 | CASSLGIPRMSSGAKNIQYF
TRBJ1-5 | 15 | TRBV20-1 | CSARDRQTSNQPQHF
TRBJ2-1 | 17 | TRBV20-1 | CSASTSGGAGSYNEQFF
TRBJ2-7 | 16 | TRBV7-2 | CASSPGWQRYSYEQYF
TRBJ2-1 | 18 | TRBV19 | CASNPGLAGGSSYNEQFF
TRBJ1-3 | 17 | TRBV4-1 | CASSQDRTGRSGNTIYF
TRBJ1-5 | 15 | TRBV13 | CASSSGRGEGQPQHF
TRBJ2-7 | 15 | TRBV7-9 | CASSCVSIPPYEQYF
TRBJ2-3 | 16 | TRBV20-1 | CSARPISGPSTDTQYF
TRBJ1-1 | 12 | TRBV20-1 | CSATTVDTEAFF
TRBJ1-1 | 14 | TRBV27 | CASSFGRLQNEAFF
TRBJ1-2 | 12 | TRBV6-2/TRBV6-3 | CASQDGFGSYTF
TRBJ2-7 | 15 | TRBV6-1 | CASSTRDRGTYEQYF
TRBJ1-1 | 13 | TRBV28 | CASSSGQINEAFF
TRBJ1-1 | 13 | TRBV10-3 | CAIRDSQNTEAFF
TRBJ2-5 | 16 | TRBV24-1 | CATSDPTSGSDKTQYF
TRBJ2-3 | 16 | TRBV7-9 | CASSSVGGGVTDTQYF
TRBJ2-3 | 17 | TRBV11-1 | CASSLKMPSVGTDTQYF
TRBJ2-5 | 12 | TRBV25-1 | CVSSEFGETQYF
TRBJ1-1 | 12 | TRBV11-3 | CASSFLGAEAFF
TRBJ2-5 | 16 | TRBV28 | CASSFSRTIREETQYF
TRBJ2-4 | 15 | TRBV12-3/TRBV12-4 | CASSLWGSGENIQYF
TRBJ1-2 | 12 | TRBV29-1 | CSVGVPLSGYTF
TRBJ2-7 | 14 | TRBV20-1 | CSARDLRQRDEQYF
TRBJ2-7 | 17 | TRBV4-1 | CASSQESQGTGDPPRKF
TRBJ2-1 | 19 | TRBV5-1 | CASSLETVLLAASYNEQFF
TRBJ1-2 | 13 | TRBV30 | CAWSVRRIEGYTF
TRBJ1-5 | 12 | TRBV5-6 | CASSRHNQPQHF
TRBJ2-3 | 15 | TRBV18 | CASSSIEGSTDTQYF
TRBJ1-1 | 19 | TRBV4-1 | CASSQDNVPRRRANTEAFF
TRBJ2-3 | 15 | TRBV27 | CASSKTSGAQDTQYF
TRBJ2-6 | 16 | TRBV3-1 | CASSQDPGTGANVLTF
TRBJ2-3 | 16 | TRBV28 | CASSSPSRGYTDTQYF
TRBJ1-2 | 13 | TRBV27 | CASRPDTNYGYTF
TRBJ1-1 | 14 | TRBV27 | CASSLFSGGTEAFF
TRBJ1-3 | 16 | TRBV7-2 | CASSLALSNRGNTIYF